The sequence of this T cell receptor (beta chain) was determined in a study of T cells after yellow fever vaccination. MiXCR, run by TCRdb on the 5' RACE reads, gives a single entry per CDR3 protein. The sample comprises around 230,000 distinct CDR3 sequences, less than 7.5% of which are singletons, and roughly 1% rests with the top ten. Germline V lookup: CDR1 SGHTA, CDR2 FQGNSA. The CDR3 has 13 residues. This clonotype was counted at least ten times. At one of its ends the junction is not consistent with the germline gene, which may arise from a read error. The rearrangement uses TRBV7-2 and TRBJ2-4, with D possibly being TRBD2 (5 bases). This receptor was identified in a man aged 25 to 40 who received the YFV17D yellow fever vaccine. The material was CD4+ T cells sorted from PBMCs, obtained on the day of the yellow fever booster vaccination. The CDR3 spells CASNTNRADPRDF. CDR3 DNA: TGTGCCAGCAACACAAATAGAGCGGACCCAAGGGACTTC.